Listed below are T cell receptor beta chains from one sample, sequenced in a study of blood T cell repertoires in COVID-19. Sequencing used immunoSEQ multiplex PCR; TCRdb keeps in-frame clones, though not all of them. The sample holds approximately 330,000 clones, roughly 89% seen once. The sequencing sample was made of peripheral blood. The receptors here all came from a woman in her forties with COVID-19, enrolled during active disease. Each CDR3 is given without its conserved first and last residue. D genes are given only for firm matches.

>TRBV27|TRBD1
ASSLIGTGGRGGELF
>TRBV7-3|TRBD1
ASSLDRGLSPLH
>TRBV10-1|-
ASSEGASGNTIY
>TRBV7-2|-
ASSLAGPLGEAF
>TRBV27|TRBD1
ASSHRGPNEKLF
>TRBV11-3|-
ASMRITVFRASEQY
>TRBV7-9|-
ASSKGLNQETQY
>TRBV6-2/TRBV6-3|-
ASSFPGLRDYT
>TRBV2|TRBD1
ASRAGQGADGYT
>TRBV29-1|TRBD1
SVETGDRLDTQY
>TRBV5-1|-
ASSQKTGYSGANVLT
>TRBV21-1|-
ASRIRQGRNQPQH
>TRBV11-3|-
ASSLDPQFGYT